This TCR beta chain is drawn from a study of TIL therapy for anti-PD-1-resistant metastatic lung cancer. The wider study: Tumors carried a median about 1.5 non-synonymous mutations per megabase.

Trimming at V came to 2 bases and at J to 3 bases, leaving 18 bases not matched to a gene. The CDR3 sequence is 19 residues long. CDR1 and CDR2 (germline): LNHNV, YYDKDF (reference sequence). Time point noted: pre-treatment sample, taken before nivolumab and TIL therapy. Adults with stage 4 NSCLC were enrolled in a phase I trial. The immunoSEQ assay was v3. Sequencing was performed with immunoSEQ multiplex PCR; in TCRdb, only in-frame clones are kept and a portion is missing. This sample carries 50,000 to 65,000 clones, 75% to 85% of them seen once, and the ten largest clones take roughly 3%. The chain recombines TRBV15 with TRBJ1-2, with TRBD1 matching 7 bases. The specimen was blood, collected at baseline. This TCR came from a person between 30 and 79 years old with non-small cell lung cancer. This CDR3 is CATSRSHALEGATDYGYTF. CDR3 DNA sequence: TGTGCCACCAGCAGATCGCACGCCCTCGAGGGGGCAACGGACTATGGCTACACCTTC.